This T cell receptor (beta chain) stems from a study of blood T cell repertoires in COVID-19. TCRdb's copy holds only in-frame clones and misses some; the assay was immunoSEQ multiplex PCR. This sample yields over 200,000 clones, of which just over 85% are seen a single time; about 16% belongs to the top ten. Recovery meant two consecutive negative NP/OP PCR tests, professional clearance, or resolved symptoms. Germline values: CDR1 MGHRA, CDR2 YSYEKL. Trimming pared 4 bases from V and 7 bases from J, leaving 22 bases between. The CDR3 is 17 amino acids. The chain has TRBV4-1 and TRBJ1-4, with D perhaps TRBD1 (5 bases). Sequencing was done on a sample of PBMCs or T cells enriched from blood (not recorded which). This TCR derives from a man aged 18-30 years who had recovered from COVID-19. The CDR3: CASSPQQGSIRGEKLFF. The CDR3 DNA reads TGCGCCAGCAGCCCTCAGCAGGGTTCTATTCGTGGTGAAAAACTGTTTTTT.